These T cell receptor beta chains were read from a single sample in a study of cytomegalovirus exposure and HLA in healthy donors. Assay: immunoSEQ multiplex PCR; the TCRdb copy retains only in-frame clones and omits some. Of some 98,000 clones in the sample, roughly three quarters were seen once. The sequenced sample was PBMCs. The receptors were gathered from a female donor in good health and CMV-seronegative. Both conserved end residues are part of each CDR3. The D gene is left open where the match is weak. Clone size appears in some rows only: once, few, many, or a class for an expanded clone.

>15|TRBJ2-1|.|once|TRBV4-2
TGTGCCAGCAGCCGGCTAGGGAGCAGGGGAAGTGAGCAGTTCTTC
CASSRLGSRGSEQFF
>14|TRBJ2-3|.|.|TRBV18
TGTGCCAGCTCCTTTGGATTAGCCCCAGATACGCAGTATTTT
CASSFGLAPDTQYF
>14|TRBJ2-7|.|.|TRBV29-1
TGCAGCGTTGGGTGGAGCTTTCCCACCTACGAGCAGTACTTC
CSVGWSFPTYEQYF
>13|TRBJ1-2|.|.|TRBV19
TGTGCCAGTAGTTCAGGGGACCGGGGCGGCTACACCTTC
CASSSGDRGGYTF
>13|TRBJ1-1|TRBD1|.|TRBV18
TGTGCCAGCTCACGACAGGGAAACACTGAAGCTTTCTTT
CASSRQGNTEAFF
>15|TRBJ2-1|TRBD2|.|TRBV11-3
TGTGCCAGCAGCTTAGGACTAGCGGGAGCAAATGAGCAGTTCTTC
CASSLGLAGANEQFF
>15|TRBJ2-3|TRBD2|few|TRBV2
TGTGCCAGCAGGCAACTAGCGGGGGGCACAGATACGCAGTATTTT
CASRQLAGGTDTQYF
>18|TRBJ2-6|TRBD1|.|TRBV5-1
TGCGCCAGCAGCTTGGTTCCGGGACAGAACTCTGGGGCCAACGTCCTGACTTTC
CASSLVPGQNSGANVLTF
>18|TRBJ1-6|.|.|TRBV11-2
TGTGCCAGCAGCTTAGGGAGGGGCCCCAGCTCCTATAATTCACCCCTCCACTTT
CASSLGRGPSSYNSPLHF
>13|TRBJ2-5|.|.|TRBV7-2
TGTGCCAGCAGCCGACAGAATCAAGAGACCCAGTACTTC
CASSRQNQETQYF
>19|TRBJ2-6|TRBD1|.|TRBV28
TGTGCCAGCAGTTTACCGTCAGGGGGAATGGGCTCTGGGGCCAACGTCCTGACTTTC
CASSLPSGGMGSGANVLTF
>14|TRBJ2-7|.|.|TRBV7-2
TGTGCCAGCAGCCGAAGCGCACCATCCTACGAGCAGTACTTC
CASSRSAPSYEQYF
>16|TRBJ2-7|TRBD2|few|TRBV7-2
TGTGCCAGCAGCCGCCCGCCTCCGGGAGGTGCCCACGAGCAGTACTTC
CASSRPPPGGAHEQYF
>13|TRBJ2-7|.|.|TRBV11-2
TGTGCCAGCAGCTTATGGACAGACTACGAGCAGTACTTC
CASSLWTDYEQYF
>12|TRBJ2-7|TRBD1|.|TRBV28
TGTGCCAGCAGGACAGGGACCTACGAGCAGTACTTC
CASRTGTYEQYF
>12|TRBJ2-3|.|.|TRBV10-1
TGCGCCAGCAGTGAGACTACTGGGACGCAGTATTTT
CASSETTGTQYF
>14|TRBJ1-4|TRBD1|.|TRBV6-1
TGTGCCAGCAGTGGCGGGACAGCTAATGAAAAACTGTTTTTT
CASSGGTANEKLFF
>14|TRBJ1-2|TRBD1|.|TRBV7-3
TGTGCCAGCAGCCCCTTAAGGACAGGGAGTGGCTACACCTTC
CASSPLRTGSGYTF
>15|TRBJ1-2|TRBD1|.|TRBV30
TGTGCCTGGAGTCCCCCGGACAGGGGGAAATATGGCTACACCTTC
CAWSPPDRGKYGYTF
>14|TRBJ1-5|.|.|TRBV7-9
TGTGCCAGCAGCCCTCCCTACGACACCCAGCCCCAGCATTTT
CASSPPYDTQPQHF
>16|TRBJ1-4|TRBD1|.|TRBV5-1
TGCGCCAGCAGCCCAACAGGGGGTCCAACTAATGAAAAACTGTTTTTT
CASSPTGGPTNEKLFF
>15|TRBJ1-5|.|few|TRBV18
TGTGCCAGCTCACTAACAGGTAATAGCAATCAGCCCCAGCATTTT
CASSLTGNSNQPQHF
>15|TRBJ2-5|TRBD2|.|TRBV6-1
TGTGCCAGCAGAAAAGGGACTAGCCGGGGGGAGACCCAGTACTTC
CASRKGTSRGETQYF
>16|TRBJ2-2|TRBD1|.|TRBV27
TGTGCCAGCAGTCGAGCGACAGGGGGTAACACCGGGGAGCTGTTTTTT
CASSRATGGNTGELFF
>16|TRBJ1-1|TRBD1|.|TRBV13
TGTGCCAGCAGCTTAGCGGCAGGGGGCGAGAACACTGAAGCTTTCTTT
CASSLAAGGENTEAFF
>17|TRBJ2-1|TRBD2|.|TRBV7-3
TGTGCCAGCCAGGCCACCCTGACTAGCGGGGCGTACAATGAGCAGTTCTTC
CASQATLTSGAYNEQFF
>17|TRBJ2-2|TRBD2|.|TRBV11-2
TGTGCCAGCAGCTACCCGGGACTAGCGGGAGTTGGAGGGGAGCTGTTTTTT
CASSYPGLAGVGGELFF
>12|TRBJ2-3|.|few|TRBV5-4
TGTGCCAGCAGCCGACTCACAGATACGCAGTATTTT
CASSRLTDTQYF
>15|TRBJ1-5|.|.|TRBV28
TGTGCCATCCTGACAGGAACGAATAGCAATCAGCCCCAGCATTTT
CAILTGTNSNQPQHF
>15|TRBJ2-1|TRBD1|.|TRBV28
TGTGCCAGCAGGGGGCGGACAGGGGGATTCAATGAGCAGTTCTTC
CASRGRTGGFNEQFF
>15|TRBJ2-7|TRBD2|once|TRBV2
TGTGCCAGCAGCGAAACTAGCGGGGTCTTCTACGAGCAGTACTTC
CASSETSGVFYEQYF
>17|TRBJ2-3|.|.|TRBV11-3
TGTGCCAGCAGTTTAGGACTCGCCGAGAGGAGCACAGATACGCAGTATTTT
CASSLGLAERSTDTQYF
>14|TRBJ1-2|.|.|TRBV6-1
TGTGCCAGCAGAGAGGGGGACCCTAACTATGGCTACACCTTC
CASREGDPNYGYTF
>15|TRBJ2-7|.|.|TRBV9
TGTGCCAGCAGCGTATCAGGCACCCAGAACTACGAGCAGTACTTC
CASSVSGTQNYEQYF
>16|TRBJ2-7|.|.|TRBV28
TGTGCCAGCAGCGACGAAGGTGGCGGGCGCTTGGGCGAGCAGTACTTC
CASSDEGGGRLGEQYF
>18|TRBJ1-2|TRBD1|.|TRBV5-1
TGCGCCAGCAGCCCGGCCCCGGGACAGGGTCCAACTAACTATGGCTACACCTTC
CASSPAPGQGPTNYGYTF
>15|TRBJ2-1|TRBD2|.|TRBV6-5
TGTGCCAGCAGTAAGACTAGCGGGAGATACAATGAGCAGTTCTTC
CASSKTSGRYNEQFF
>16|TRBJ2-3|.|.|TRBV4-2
TGTGCCAGCAGCCAAGAAACGACGGGAGCCCCAGATACGCAGTATTTT
CASSQETTGAPDTQYF
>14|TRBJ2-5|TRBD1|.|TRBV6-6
TGTGCCAGTACCCGGGACAGGGTTCAAGAGACCCAGTACTTC
CASTRDRVQETQYF
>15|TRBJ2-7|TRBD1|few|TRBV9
TGTGCCAGCAGCGTAGACGGGACAGCCTCCTACGAGCAGTACTTC
CASSVDGTASYEQYF
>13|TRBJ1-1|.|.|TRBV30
TGTGCCTGGAGTGTACGAGTGAGCACTGAAGCTTTCTTT
CAWSVRVSTEAFF
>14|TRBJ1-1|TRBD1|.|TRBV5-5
TGTGCCAGCATCGTCCGGGACAGGGCAGCTGAAGCTTTCTTT
CASIVRDRAAEAFF
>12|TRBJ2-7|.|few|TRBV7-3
TGTGCCAGCAGCTTAGTAGCCTACGAGCAGTACTTC
CASSLVAYEQYF
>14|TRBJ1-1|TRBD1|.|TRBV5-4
TGTGCCAGCAGCTTGGGAGGGGGCAGCGCTGAAGCTTTCTTT
CASSLGGGSAEAFF
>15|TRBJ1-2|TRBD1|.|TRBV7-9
TGTGCCAGCAGCTTAGAGACAGGGGCTAACTATGGCTACACCTTC
CASSLETGANYGYTF
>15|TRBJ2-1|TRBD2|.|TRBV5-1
TGCGCCAGCAGCTATCTAGCGGGGGGGCCCAATGAGCAGTTCTTC
CASSYLAGGPNEQFF
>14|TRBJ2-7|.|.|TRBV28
TGTGCCAGCTCCCCCGAGGGCCCCTCCTACGAGCAGTACTTC
CASSPEGPSYEQYF
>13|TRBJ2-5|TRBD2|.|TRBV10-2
TGCGCCAGCAGGAGGGGACTAGCTGAGACCCAGTACTTC
CASRRGLAETQYF
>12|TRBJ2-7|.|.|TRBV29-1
TGCAGCGTTGGGGCACCCACCTACGAGCAGTACTTC
CSVGAPTYEQYF
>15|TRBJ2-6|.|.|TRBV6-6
TGTGCCAGCAGCCCCACAGGCTCTGGGGCCAACGTCCTGACTTTC
CASSPTGSGANVLTF
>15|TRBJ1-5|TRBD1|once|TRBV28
TGTGCCAGCATCGGTCGGCAGGGGGCGTGGCAGCCCCAGCATTTT
CASIGRQGAWQPQHF
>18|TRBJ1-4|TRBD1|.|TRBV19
TGTGCCAGTAGTATATTTGTACAGGGGCAGAGTTTGCATGAAAAACTGTTTTTT
CASSIFVQGQSLHEKLFF
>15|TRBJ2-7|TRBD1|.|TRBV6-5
TGTGCCAGCAGTTCTCGACAGGGGGTCTCCTACGAGCAGTACTTC
CASSSRQGVSYEQYF
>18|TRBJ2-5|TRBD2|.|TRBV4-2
TGTGCCAGCAGCCAAGACCGAAGCGGGGGCCCGTACCAAGAGACCCAGTACTTC
CASSQDRSGGPYQETQYF
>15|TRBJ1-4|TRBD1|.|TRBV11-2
TGTGCCAGCAGCCGGACAGGGGGTCGGGATGAAAAACTGTTTTTT
CASSRTGGRDEKLFF
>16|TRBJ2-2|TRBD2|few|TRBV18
TGTGCCAGCTCACCATCAGGACTAGCGGGAGGGACGGAGCTGTTTTTT
CASSPSGLAGGTELFF
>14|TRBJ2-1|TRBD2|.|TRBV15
TGTGCCACCCGGACTAGCGGACCCTACAATGAGCAGTTCTTC
CATRTSGPYNEQFF
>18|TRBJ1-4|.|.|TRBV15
TGTGCCACCAGCAGTTCCCCGGGACTAATAGATTTCGACGAAAAACTGTTTTTT
CATSSSPGLIDFDEKLFF
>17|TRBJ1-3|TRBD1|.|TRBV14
TGTGCCAGCAGCTTACGGACAGGGGGTGCCTCTGGAAACACCATATATTTT
CASSLRTGGASGNTIYF
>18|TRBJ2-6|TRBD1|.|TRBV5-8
TGTGCCAGCAGACGCGCAGGGTACGGACAGGTTGGGGCCAACGTCCTGACTTTC
CASRRAGYGQVGANVLTF